The 20 T cell receptor beta chains listed next were all sequenced from one sample in a study of cytomegalovirus exposure and HLA in healthy donors. Repertoires were generated with immunoSEQ multiplex PCR, while TCRdb's copy carries only in-frame clones and drops some. The table lists 200,000 to 250,000 clones, more than 75% of them singletons, with roughly 2% in the top ten. Material for sequencing was PBMCs. Receptor source: a woman aged 18-30 years in good health and CMV-seropositive.

This clone appeared once. The chain joins TRBV5-1 to TRBJ2-5, with D hard to call. CDR1 and CDR2 (germline): SGHRS, YFSETQ. V gave up 4 bases and J gave up 3 bases, with 13 bases separating them. The CDR3 sequence is 14 residues long. Here the CDR3 DNA reads TGCGCCAGCAGCAGAGACACTTTAGAAGAGACCCAGTACTTC. Translation: CASSRDTLEETQYF.

This chain uses TRBV21-1 with TRBJ2-1; the listed D gene, TRBD1, was not tested against the DNA. TRBV21-1 is a pseudogene. The CDR3 is 17 amino acids. CDR3 in amino acids: CASSSRDREPPHNEQFF. In DNA form, the CDR3 reads TGTGCCAGCAGCAGCCGGGACAGGGAACCCCCTCACAATGAGCAGTTCTTC.

The genes are TRBV6-1 and TRBJ1-1; D call uncertain. Germline-derived CDR1 and CDR2 are MNHNS and SASEGT. V lost 2 bases and J 1 base, leaving 11 bases between the germline ends. CDR3 size: 15 residues. The CDR3 is CASSEPRRWNTEAFF. In DNA, the CDR3 is TGTGCCAGCAGTGAACCCAGGCGATGGAACACTGAAGCTTTCTTT.

The gene calls are TRBV6-5 and TRBJ2-7; D gene uncertain. The ends were cut back, 6 bases at V and 3 bases at J, with 9 bases in the middle. This CDR3 comprises 12 residues. The germline V gene has CDR1 MNHEY and CDR2 SVGAGI. In nucleotides, the CDR3 is TGTGCCAGCAGCCGCGGAATCTACGAGCAGTACTTC. It codes for CASSRGIYEQYF.

This rearrangement joins TRBV7-9 to TRBJ2-7, with TRBD1 identical over 8 bases. Germline trimming cut 3 bases from V and 0 bases from J; bases unmatched to any gene: 7. Germline lookup yields CDR1 SEHNR and CDR2 FQNEAQ (reference sequence). This CDR3 region has 16 residues. The CDR3 DNA is TGTGCCAGCAGCTTGGGACAGGAATTGCTCTCCTACGAGCAGTACTTC. This sequence encodes CASSLGQELLSYEQYF.

The genes are TRBV4-1 and TRBJ2-2; TRBD2 matches at 9 bases. In germline, CDR1 is MGHRA, CDR2 YSYEKL. This CDR3 has 16 amino acids. After removal of 3 bases from V and 2 bases from J, the junction contained 4 bases not matched to a gene. DNA for the CDR3: TGCGCCAGCAGCCATGCTAGCGGGAAAAACACCGGGGAGCTGTTTTTT. It translates to CASSHASGKNTGELFF.

The gene calls are TRBV4-1 and TRBJ1-4, with unresolved D. The CDR3 has 15 residues. V was pared by 2 bases and J by 7 bases, with 14 bases between. Germline-derived CDR1 and CDR2 are MGHRA and YSYEKL. Here the CDR3 reads CASSQFGDYGEKLFF. The DNA for the CDR3 is TGCGCCAGCAGCCAATTTGGAGACTACGGTGAAAAACTGTTTTTT.

The chain joins TRBV6-6 to TRBJ1-1, with TRBD1 matching over 8 bases. Germline CDR1 reads MNHNY; CDR2 reads SVGAGI (reference sequence). This CDR3 is 14 amino acids long. V shed 5 bases, J shed 5 bases, and the junction held 7 bases outside the gene matches. The DNA of the CDR3 is TGTGCCAGCAGTGACCAGGGGGCAGGAACTGAAGCTTTCTTT. Amino acids: CASSDQGAGTEAFF.

The V call is TRBV7-5, the J call TRBJ1-3; the table's TRBD1 call for D was not verified on the DNA. TRBV7-5 is a listed pseudogene. The CDR3 has 15 amino acids. As DNA, the CDR3 is TGTGCCAGAAGCGGACAGGGTTCCTCTGGAAACACCATATATTTT. Amino acids: CARSGQGSSGNTIYF.

This chain links TRBV2 with TRBJ1-2; 7 nucleotides align to TRBD1. The CDR3 length is 15 residues. The V gene's germline CDR1 is SNHLY and CDR2 FYNNEI. With 9 bases clipped from V and 3 bases from J, the junction kept 13 bases outside the gene matches. The CDR3 is CARHLTGVYDYGYTF. In DNA, the CDR3 is TGTGCCAGACATCTAACAGGGGTTTATGACTATGGCTACACCTTC.

V and J are TRBV7-6 and TRBJ1-4; the D gene is possibly TRBD1 (6 bases). This CDR3 has 15 amino acids. The germline V gene has CDR1 SGHVS and CDR2 FNYEAQ. V was pared by 0 bases and J by 7 bases, with 12 bases between. DNA for the CDR3: TGTGCCAGCAGCTTAGCCGGGGGGCGCCCTGAAAAACTGTTTTTT. Protein: CASSLAGGRPEKLFF.

The V gene is TRBV7-2, the J gene TRBJ2-7, with TRBD2 matching 7 bases. Germline CDR1 and CDR2: SGHTA and FQGNSA. This CDR3 spans 15 amino acids. Trimming at V came to 2 bases and at J to 2 bases, leaving 6 bases not matched to a gene. The CDR3 reads CASSLRREWAYEQYF. CDR3 nucleotide sequence: TGTGCCAGCAGCTTAAGGCGGGAGTGGGCCTACGAGCAGTACTTC.

The chain has TRBV7-9 and TRBJ2-5, with 8 positions matching TRBD1. Per the germline V gene, CDR1 is SEHNR and CDR2 is FQNEAQ (reference sequence). With V trimmed by 5 bases and J by 5 bases, 7 bases remained unmatched. CDR3 length equals 14 residues. The CDR3 protein is CASSDNRGMETQYF. In DNA form, the CDR3 reads TGTGCCAGCAGCGACAACAGGGGGATGGAGACCCAGTACTTC.

The rearrangement uses TRBV7-6 and TRBJ2-2, with 7 bases matching TRBD2. J lost 10 bases, V lost 4 bases, and 9 bases had no gene match. Germline assignment: CDR1 SGHVS and CDR2 FNYEAQ. The CDR3 contains 14 residues. The CDR3 here is CASSSEGLLMELFF. The CDR3 region has the DNA TGTGCCAGCAGCTCAGAGGGACTACTAATGGAGCTGTTTTTT.

The rearrangement links TRBV28 to TRBJ2-1; a possible D gene is TRBD2 (5 bases). The CDR3 is 15 amino acids. Germline lookup yields CDR1 MDHEN and CDR2 SYDVKM. Trimming took off 8 bases at V and 0 bases at J, with 14 bases between the two ends. This chain's CDR3 is CASLGVPSSYNEQFF. The CDR3, as DNA: TGTGCCAGCTTGGGAGTCCCGAGCTCCTACAATGAGCAGTTCTTC.

V usage is TRBV5-1 and J usage is TRBJ2-1; TRBD2 agrees at 12 bases. V shed 4 bases, J shed 7 bases, and the junction held 12 bases outside the gene matches. The CDR3 extends over 17 amino acids. Germline CDR1 is SGHRS and CDR2 is YFSETQ. In DNA form, the CDR3 reads TGCGCCAGCAGCGCAACTCTAGCGGGAGGGCCGGGGAATGAGCAGTTCTTC. Residues: CASSATLAGGPGNEQFF.

This chain uses TRBV4-1 with TRBJ1-2; D remains ambiguous. Germline V gene data show CDR1 as MGHRA and CDR2 as YSYEKL. V lost 3 bases to trimming and J lost 2 bases, with 7 bases between them. There are 13 residues in the CDR3. CDR3 coding DNA: TGCGCCAGCAGCCAGCCGGGGAACTATGGCTACACCTTC. Its protein is CASSQPGNYGYTF.

The J gene is TRBJ2-1, the V gene TRBV5-6, with 9 bases lining up with TRBD1. V dropped 4 bases and J dropped 8; count of bases not matched to a gene: 16. Looked up from germline, CDR1 is SGHDT and CDR2 is YYEEEE. The CDR3 extends over 17 amino acids. CDR3 nucleotide sequence: TGTGCCAGCAGCGCCTGGGACAGGGCCTCCGTTGAAGATGAGCAGTTCTTC. Translated: CASSAWDRASVEDEQFF.

The V gene is TRBV6-5, the J gene TRBJ2-3; TRBD1 agrees at 11 bases. Germline V gives CDR1 MNHEY, CDR2 SVGAGI. V lost 6 bases and J lost 5; bases outside the gene matches: 7. The CDR3 runs to 15 residues. This CDR3 is CASSRTGGRIDTQYF. In DNA, the CDR3 is TGTGCCAGCAGCCGGACAGGGGGCCGGATAGATACGCAGTATTTT.

The V gene is TRBV29-1, the J gene TRBJ1-2; D gene uncertain. CDR1 and CDR2 from the germline V gene are SQVTM and ANQGSEA. The CDR3 sequence is 12 residues long. The V end was cut by 4 bases, the J end by 2 bases, with 8 bases between. The CDR3 here is CSVGSGNYGYTF. The CDR3 nucleotides read TGCAGCGTTGGGTCGGGAAACTATGGCTACACCTTC.